The T cell receptor (beta chain) under discussion was sequenced for a study of blood T cell repertoires in COVID-19. On the study more broadly: PBMCs, B-cell-depleted T cells, or T cells provided the cDNA or gDNA that made up the material.

The ends lost 5 bases at V and 4 bases at J; junction bases unmatched: 6. CDR3 length equals 14 residues. Germline V gene data show CDR1 as SGHTA and CDR2 as FQGNSA. TCRdb's copy holds only in-frame clones and misses some; the assay was immunoSEQ multiplex PCR. Found here are around 40,000 clones, 70% to 90% of them singletons; the top ten hold more than 5%. The receptor was derived from a human donor in a cohort sampled during active COVID-19. The rearrangement uses TRBV7-2 and TRBJ2-3; 7 nucleotides line up with TRBD1. Specimen: peripheral blood. CDR3 nucleotides: TGTGCCAGCAGCACCCGAGGGGGCGCAGATACGCAGTATTTT. It specifies CASSTRGGADTQYF.